The 2 T cell receptor beta chains below were found in one sample sequenced in a study of molecular identifiers for immune sequencing clone quantification. MiXCR, run by TCRdb on the PCR reads, gives a single entry per CDR3 protein. The sample includes hundreds of thousands of distinct CDR3 sequences, 25% of them seen just once. What was sequenced was naive CD8+ T cells from blood, with Jurkat cell RNA spiked in. The subset here: FACS-sorted CD8+CD4-CCR7+CD45RA+ naive T cells. Receptors were obtained from a human donor in good health. Some libraries in this study had Jurkat cell RNA spiked in.

Only a few counts were recorded for this clonotype. The chain combines TRBV19 with TRBJ1-2; a weak D match, TRBD1 (6 bases). CDR3 length: 13 residues. CDR1 is LNHDA, CDR2 SQIVND, per germline (reference sequence). V lost 9 bases and J 2 bases, leaving 13 bases between the germline ends. The DNA of the CDR3 is TGTGCCAGACCCGGGGGGGGCAACTATGGCTACACCTTC. It encodes CARPGGGNYGYTF.

This clonotype has a handful of counts. One junction end disagrees with the germline gene, perhaps due to a read error. The rearrangement links TRBV11-2 to TRBJ2-3; possible D gene TRBD2, 6 bases. Germline V gives CDR1 SGHAT, CDR2 FQNNGV. There are 15 residues in the CDR3. CDR3 in amino acids: CASSPWGVAEDTQYF. CDR3 nucleotides: TGTGCTAGCAGCCCGTGGGGGGTAGCTGAAGATACGCAGTATTTT.